Each of the 22 T cell receptor beta chains below was sequenced from the same sample in a study of cytomegalovirus exposure and HLA in healthy donors. Primers included in the PCR were 60 Vbeta and 13 Jbeta primers. Sequenced by immunoSEQ multiplex PCR; TCRdb stores in-frame clones only, minus some. The sample records more than 150,000 clones, 75% to 80% being singletons. The source material was PBMCs. These receptors were taken from a woman aged 25-40 years in good health and CMV-seropositive.

V gene TRBV5-6 combines with J gene TRBJ1-1, with D maybe TRBD1 (5 bases). The CDR3 has 14 residues. Germline-derived CDR1 and CDR2 are SGHDT and YYEEEE. With 3 bases removed from V and 4 bases from J, the gap between germline ends came to 13 bases. CDR3: CASSWGDRGTEAFF. CDR3 nucleotides: TGTGCCAGCAGCTGGGGGGACCGCGGCACTGAAGCTTTCTTT.

With respect to this clone: Compared with germline, one end of the junction differs, possibly owing to a read error. This chain joins TRBV7-2 and TRBJ2-1; D may be TRBD1 (5 bases). Germline V gene sequence: CDR1 SGHTA, CDR2 FQGNSA. The CDR3 sequence is 14 residues long. CDR3: CASSGASSYNEQLF. CDR3 nucleotides: TGTGCCAGCAGCGGGGCGAGCTCCTACAATGAGCAGCTCTTC.

The chain couples TRBV18 to TRBJ2-1, with D possibly matching TRBD2 (5 bases). This CDR3 contains 16 residues. CDR1 and CDR2 (germline): KGHSH, LQKENI. Trimming cost V 5 bases and J 0 bases, with 14 bases left between them. As DNA, the CDR3 is TGTGCCAGCTCAACTACTAGAGAGAGCTCCTACAATGAGCAGTTCTTC. It translates to CASSTTRESSYNEQFF. The complete variable domain, with remaining parts taken from reference TRBV18 and TRBJ2-1, reads NAGVMQNPRHLVRRRGQEARLRCSPMKGHSHVYWYRQLPEEGLKFMVYLQKENIIDESGMPKERFSAEFPKEGPSILRIQQVVRGDSAAYFCASSTTRESSYNEQFFGPGTRLTVL.

This clone was counted only a few times. This sequence joins TRBV4-2 and TRBJ1-2, with 7 bases identical to TRBD1. V shed 0 bases and J 4 bases; nucleotides not matched to a gene: 5. Germline CDR1 reads LGHNA; CDR2 reads YNFKEQ. This CDR3 spans 15 amino acids. CDR3 loop: CASSQDETGIYGYTF. The CDR3 nucleotides are TGTGCCAGCAGCCAAGATGAGACAGGGATCTATGGCTACACCTTC.

V is TRBV6-1 and J is TRBJ2-1, with no clear D. Germline loops: CDR1 MNHNS, CDR2 SASEGT. Trimming left V 1 base short and J 3 bases short, with 13 bases between. The length of the CDR3 is 16 residues. The CDR3 DNA follows: TGTGCCAGCAGTGAAGATTCAGGTGGTTTCTACAATGAGCAGTTCTTC. Protein sequence: CASSEDSGGFYNEQFF.

The V gene is TRBV7-9, the J gene TRBJ1-2; D perhaps matches TRBD1 (5 bases). Germline CDR1 and CDR2: SEHNR and FQNEAQ (reference sequence). The CDR3 consists of 14 residues. V was pared by 1 base and J by 8 bases, with 14 bases between. CDR3: CASSLEGRERGYTF. The CDR3 DNA reads TGTGCCAGCAGCTTAGAGGGCAGGGAAAGGGGCTACACCTTC. The variable domain in full, with the rest retrieved from reference TRBV7-9 and TRBJ1-2, is DTGVSQNPRHKITKRGQNVTFRCDPISEHNRLYWYRQTLGQGPEFLTYFQNEAQLEKSRLLSDRFSAERPKGSFSTLEIQRTEQGDSAMYLCASSLEGRERGYTFGSGTRLTVV.

The CDR3 loop reads CASIRTGAAGELFF. DNA of the CDR3: TGTGCCAGCATCAGGACAGGGGCCGCCGGGGAGCTGTTTTTT. The chain has TRBV5-6 and TRBJ2-2, with 9 bases identical to TRBD1. Germline values: CDR1 SGHDT, CDR2 YYEEEE. The length of the CDR3 is 14 residues. J was trimmed by 6 bases and V by 6 bases; bases with no gene match: 6.

This clone was observed a handful of times. The rearrangement uses TRBV15 and TRBJ2-5, with TRBD2 matching 10 bases. Trimming at V came to 2 bases and at J to 3 bases, leaving 6 bases not matched to a gene. CDR1 and CDR2 from the germline V gene are LNHNV and YYDKDF (reference sequence). The CDR3 runs 16 residues. For the CDR3, the DNA is TGTGCCACCAGCAGACAAGCTAGCGGGAGAAAAGAGACCCAGTACTTC. Translation: CATSRQASGRKETQYF.

The gene calls are TRBV28 and TRBJ1-1; unclear D gene. The V end was cut by 2 bases, the J end by 6 bases, with 7 bases between. Germline values: CDR1 MDHEN, CDR2 SYDVKM. The CDR3 has 12 residues. CDR3 bases: TGTGCCAGCAGTTTACCCCAGTCTGAAGCTTTCTTT. This encodes CASSLPQSEAFF. Supplemented by reference TRBV28 and TRBJ1-1, the full variable domain reads DVKVTQSSRYLVKRTGEKVFLECVQDMDHENMFWYRQDPGLGLRLIYFSYDVKMKEKGDIPEGYSVSREKKERFSLILESASTNQTSMYLCASSLPQSEAFFGQGTRLTVV.

The chain couples TRBV19 to TRBJ1-5; weak D call: TRBD1 (5 bases). The CDR3 loop spans 14 amino acids. Looked up from germline, CDR1 is LNHDA and CDR2 is SQIVND (reference sequence). With 5 bases removed from V and 4 bases from J, the gap between germline ends came to 12 bases. In DNA form, the CDR3 reads TGTGCCAGTAGTGTCGCAGGGAGGAATCAGCCCCAGCATTTT. It translates to CASSVAGRNQPQHF.

J is TRBJ2-3 and V is TRBV9; 10 bases match TRBD2. With 3 bases clipped from V and 5 bases from J, the junction kept 6 bases outside the gene matches. CDR3 length: 15 amino acids. CDR1 SGDLS and CDR2 YYNGEE come from the germline V gene. The CDR3 region is CASSGSGGMVDTQYF. CDR3 in DNA: TGTGCCAGCAGCGGTAGCGGGGGGATGGTAGATACGCAGTATTTT.

The chain carries TRBV6-6 and TRBJ1-6; 8 bases map to TRBD1. CDR1 MNHNY and CDR2 SVGAGI come from the germline V gene (reference sequence). V lost 4 bases to trimming and J lost 10 bases; unmatched junction nucleotides: 12. CDR3 length: 16 amino acids. This chain's CDR3 is CASSSPIRTGLSPLHF. The CDR3 coding sequence is TGTGCCAGCAGTTCGCCTATTAGGACAGGGTTGTCACCCCTCCACTTT.

The chain combines TRBV19 with TRBJ1-1; D not resolved. Trimming removed 10 bases at V and 1 base at J, with 4 bases between. CDR1 is LNHDA, CDR2 SQIVND, per germline (reference sequence). The CDR3 is 10 amino acids. The chain's CDR3 is CATRNTEAFF. In DNA form, the CDR3 reads TGTGCCACCCGGAACACTGAAGCTTTCTTT.

The rearrangement joins TRBV4-2 to TRBJ2-4; no clear D gene. This CDR3 is built from 16 residues. CDR1 LGHNA and CDR2 YNFKEQ come from the germline V gene. Trimming cost V 1 base and J 7 bases, with 17 bases left between them. The CDR3 DNA follows: TGTGCCAGCAGCCAAGGTTCGGCCCCCAAGGAGAACATTCAGTACTTC. It yields the protein CASSQGSAPKENIQYF.

This chain links TRBV4-2 with TRBJ2-3, with D possibly TRBD2 on 5 matching bases. Germline CDR1 is LGHNA and CDR2 is YNFKEQ. V was cut by 0 bases and J by 7 bases, with 8 bases left in between. The length of the CDR3 is 13 residues. The CDR3 reads CASSQETGNTQYF. The CDR3 DNA reads as TGTGCCAGCAGCCAAGAGACGGGAAATACGCAGTATTTT.

V is TRBV28 and J is TRBJ2-1, with 11 bases that match TRBD2. The CDR3 length is 14 residues. Germline V gives CDR1 MDHEN, CDR2 SYDVKM. Trimming removed 6 bases from V and 10 bases from J; junction bases left unmatched: 8. As DNA, the CDR3 is TGTGCCAGCAGGGGTAGCGGGAGGGCCCCAGAGCAGTTCTTC. This encodes CASRGSGRAPEQFF.

The chain employs TRBV15 and TRBJ2-7; 10 bases line up with TRBD2. This CDR3 region has 15 residues. CDR1 and CDR2 (germline): LNHNV, YYDKDF (reference sequence). The junction had 4 bases not matched to a gene; V was cut back by 2 bases and J by 3 bases. The CDR3 region has the DNA TGTGCCACCAGCAGATTACTAGCGGGAATCTACGAGCAGTACTTC. It translates to CATSRLLAGIYEQYF.

This rearrangement joins TRBV27 to TRBJ2-3; 7 bases map to TRBD2. V dropped 5 bases and J dropped 3; count of bases not matched to a gene: 11. This CDR3 has 16 amino acids. Germline V gives CDR1 MNHEY, CDR2 SMNVEV (reference sequence). The CDR3 DNA follows: TGTGCCAGCAGTCAACGACTAGCCGGGGGTACAGATACGCAGTATTTT. Protein: CASSQRLAGGTDTQYF.

The chain has TRBV10-1 and TRBJ2-1; D may be TRBD2 (6 bases). CDR3 size: 15 residues. The germline V gene encodes CDR1 WNHNN and CDR2 SYGVQD (reference sequence). The ends were cut back, 5 bases at V and 4 bases at J, with 15 bases in the middle. Here the CDR3 DNA reads TGCGCCAGCAGTAACCGGGACTCTCCTTACAATGAGCAGTTCTTC. It specifies CASSNRDSPYNEQFF.

This clone was counted only a few times. This chain joins TRBV28 and TRBJ1-1; tentative D call: TRBD1 (5 bases). Per the germline V gene, CDR1 is MDHEN and CDR2 is SYDVKM. This CDR3 is built from 12 residues. The germline V and J ends were trimmed by 5 bases and 8 bases, with 12 bases remaining between them. The DNA of the CDR3 is TGTGCCAGCAGTACCAACAGGTTAGAAGCTTTCTTT. Its protein is CASSTNRLEAFF.

This sequence joins TRBV27 and TRBJ1-2; 8 nucleotides agree with TRBD1. CDR1 is MNHEY and CDR2 is SMNVEV in the germline V gene (reference sequence). This CDR3 spans 15 amino acids. Unmatched junction bases numbered 13, after V lost 5 bases and J lost 8 bases. The CDR3 region has the DNA TGTGCCAGCAGTCTAGGGCCGACAGGGGTGAGGGGCTACACCTTC. This sequence encodes CASSLGPTGVRGYTF.

The V gene is TRBV29-1, the J gene TRBJ2-7, with unresolved D. The germline CDR1 and CDR2 sequences are SQVTM and ANQGSEA. V was clipped by 4 bases and J by 5 bases, with 18 bases between them. The CDR3 is 14 residues long. CDR3 coding DNA: TGCAGCGTTGGGATCAGGTCGTTCTTTGACGAGCAGTACTTC. Its protein product is CSVGIRSFFDEQYF.